A single sample gave rise to the 14 T cell receptor beta chains below, sequenced in a study of blood T cell repertoires in COVID-19. This table comes from immunoSEQ multiplex PCR, and its TCRdb copy is limited to in-frame clones, with some not included. The table lists about 480,000 clones, more than 85% of them singletons. The source material was peripheral blood. These receptors were obtained from a woman aged 25 to 39 with acute or convalescent COVID-19.

DNA of the CDR3: TGTGCCTGGGACTCCGACAGAGTACGCTACGAGCAGTACTTC. Translation gives CAWDSDRVRYEQYF. V and J are TRBV30 and TRBJ2-7; possible D gene TRBD1, 5 bases. Between the trimmed V and J ends, which lost 5 bases and 3 bases, there was a span of 17 bases. The CDR3 contains 14 residues. CDR1 and CDR2 (germline): GTSNPN, SVGIG (reference sequence).

The chain has TRBV9 and TRBJ2-5; 9 bases fit TRBD1. The V gene end was trimmed by 4 bases and the J gene end by 7 bases; junction bases not matched to a gene: 17. Germline-derived CDR1 and CDR2 are SGDLS and YYNGEE. CDR3 length: 17 amino acids. CDR3: CASSYDRGDYRDPTQYF. The CDR3 DNA follows: TGTGCCAGCAGCTATGACAGGGGGGACTACCGAGACCCGACCCAGTACTTC.

V usage is TRBV5-3 and J usage is TRBJ1-5, with unresolved D. Being an ORF, TRBV5-3 has a function that is uncertain. This CDR3 region has 11 residues. V dropped 5 bases and J dropped 6 bases, with 6 bases sitting between them. The CDR3, as DNA: TGTGCCAGAAGTGAGCTTCAGCCCCAGCATTTT. It codes for CARSELQPQHF.

The chain recombines TRBV6-5 with TRBJ1-6, with 8 bases matching TRBD1. The CDR3 totals 15 residues. V shed 5 bases, J shed 14 bases, and the junction held 14 bases outside the gene matches. From germline, CDR1 is MNHEY and CDR2 SVGAGI. This CDR3 reads CASSTPGTGVAALHF. Here the CDR3 DNA reads TGTGCCAGCAGTACCCCCGGGACAGGAGTGGCGGCCCTCCACTTT.

The chain links TRBV2 to TRBJ2-3, with D perhaps matching TRBD2 (6 bases). The CDR3 runs 14 residues. Germline-derived CDR1 and CDR2 are SNHLY and FYNNEI. V was shortened by 4 bases and J by 2 bases, with 10 bases between the two germline ends. The CDR3 DNA sequence: TGTGCCAGCAGTGGGGGGGTCAACACAGATACGCAGTATTTT. Protein: CASSGGVNTDTQYF. Full variable domain (rest looked up from reference TRBV2 and TRBJ2-3): EPEVTQTPSHQVTQMGQEVILRCVPISNHLYFYWYRQILGQKVEFLVSFYNNEISEKSEIFDDQFSVERPDGSNFTLKIRSTKLEDSAMYFCASSGGVNTDTQYFGPGTRLTVL.

The V and J genes are TRBV5-1 and TRBJ1-4; 7 bases are a match to TRBD1. The germline V gene has CDR1 SGHRS and CDR2 YFSETQ. The J segment lost 3 bases and the V segment lost 4 bases, leaving 6 bases of the junction unmatched. This CDR3 region has 15 residues. CDR3 residues: CASSARDSSNEKLFF. The CDR3 DNA is TGCGCCAGCAGCGCCCGGGACAGCTCTAATGAAAAACTGTTTTTT. The full variable domain, completed using reference TRBV5-1 and TRBJ1-4, is KAGVTQTPRYLIKTRGQQVTLSCSPISGHRSVSWYQQTPGQGLQFLFEYFSETQRNKGNFPGRFSGRQFSNSRSEMNVSTLELGDSALYLCASSARDSSNEKLFFGSGTQLSVL.

DNA of the CDR3: TGTGCCAGCAACGGGGGGGAGTTCTTAGATACGCAGTATTTT. This translates into CASNGGEFLDTQYF. This rearrangement joins TRBV28 to TRBJ2-3; 8 nucleotides align to TRBD2. The CDR3 extends over 14 amino acids. Germline V lookup: CDR1 MDHEN, CDR2 SYDVKM. The ends lost 7 bases at V and 5 bases at J; junction bases unmatched: 8.

This rearrangement joins TRBV14 to TRBJ2-1, with 7 bases lining up with TRBD2. V shed 4 bases and J 8 bases; nucleotides not matched to a gene: 17. Per germline, CDR1 SGHDN and CDR2 FVKESK. The CDR3 has 17 amino acids. The CDR3 DNA sequence: TGTGCCAGCAGCCTCCTAGGGAGGGGCGGGGTCGCTGATGAGCAGTTCTTC. It yields the protein CASSLLGRGGVADEQFF.

The gene calls are TRBV7-2 and TRBJ2-7; 7 bases are a match to TRBD2. V shed 8 bases and J 5 bases; nucleotides not matched to a gene: 6. The CDR3 has 12 amino acids. The V gene's germline CDR1 is SGHTA and CDR2 FQGNSA. The CDR3 bases are TGTGCCAGCGCCTGGGGGGGTCACGAGCAGTACTTC. It codes for CASAWGGHEQYF.

The chain employs TRBV5-4 and TRBJ1-1, with D perhaps matching TRBD1 (6 bases). CDR1 is SGHNT, CDR2 YYREEE, per germline (reference sequence). V was pared by 7 bases and J by 3 bases, with 16 bases between. This CDR3 comprises 14 residues. CDR3 nucleotide sequence: TGTGCCAGCCAGGGGCAGGCGGCGGACACTGAAGCTTTCTTT. Residues: CASQGQAADTEAFF.

V and J are TRBV3-1 (or the pseudogene TRBV3-2) and TRBJ2-1; D may be TRBD1 (6 bases). The germline CDR1 and CDR2 sequences are LGHDT and YNNKEL (reference sequence). This CDR3 is built from 15 residues. Trimming removed 4 bases at V and 8 bases at J, with 18 bases between. For the CDR3, the DNA is TGTGCCAGCAGCCCAACGACGGACAGTGGTCATGAGCAGTTCTTC. It encodes CASSPTTDSGHEQFF.

This clone appeared once. The chain employs TRBV6-5 and TRBJ1-1, with D hard to call. CDR3 length equals 13 residues. The germline V gene has CDR1 MNHEY and CDR2 SVGAGI. V was pared by 6 bases and J by 3 bases, with 11 bases between. The CDR3 DNA is TGTGCCAGCAGCCGAGGGCCCCACACTGAAGCTTTCTTT. This codes for CASSRGPHTEAFF.

The CDR3 DNA follows: TGTGCCAGCAGCGTAGAGGAGAGATCCTACGAGCAGTACTTC. Protein product: CASSVEERSYEQYF. The V call is TRBV9, the J call TRBJ2-7; D call uncertain. V was trimmed by 0 bases and J by 1 base, leaving 8 bases between them. This CDR3 spans 14 amino acids. From germline, CDR1 is SGDLS and CDR2 YYNGEE.

V is TRBV6-1 and J is TRBJ2-5, with 8 bases aligning to TRBD2. Germline loops: CDR1 MNHNS, CDR2 SASEGT. CDR3 size: 14 residues. J gave up 3 bases and V 3 bases, and 3 bases lay outside the gene matches. The CDR3 sequence is CASSESGGKETQYF. The CDR3 DNA reads as TGTGCCAGCAGTGAGAGCGGGGGTAAAGAGACCCAGTACTTC.